This T cell receptor (beta chain) was identified during a study of blood T cells in healthy people across ages. Collection of 8.5 to 10 milliliters of peripheral blood was performed for each donor. Germline lookup yields CDR1 DFQATT and CDR2 SNEGSKA (reference sequence). V dropped 4 bases and J dropped 6 bases, with 22 bases sitting between them. The CDR3 has 16 residues. Findings and caveats of the study: The study found more naive CD4+ cells and higher diversity in long-lived than aged donors.

Alongside a J-beta primer mix, a sample-barcoded 5' primer served in a second PCR lasting 7 to 11 cycles. Via MiXCR, TCRdb re-called the 5' RACE reads, giving one row per CDR3 protein. This repertoire shows 650,000 to 700,000 distinct CDR3 sequences, about 32% found once; its top ten account for 15%. In the case of this clonotype: Its cognate antigen is unknown.

This receptor was obtained from a woman of 80 years or more in good health. The chain has TRBV20-1 and TRBJ1-5, with a possible D match to TRBD1 (6 bases). What was sequenced was blood. As DNA, the CDR3 is TGCAGTGCTATTCTGCCTGGGACACGCTCAGGTCAGCCCCAGCATTTT. This codes for CSAILPGTRSGQPQHF.